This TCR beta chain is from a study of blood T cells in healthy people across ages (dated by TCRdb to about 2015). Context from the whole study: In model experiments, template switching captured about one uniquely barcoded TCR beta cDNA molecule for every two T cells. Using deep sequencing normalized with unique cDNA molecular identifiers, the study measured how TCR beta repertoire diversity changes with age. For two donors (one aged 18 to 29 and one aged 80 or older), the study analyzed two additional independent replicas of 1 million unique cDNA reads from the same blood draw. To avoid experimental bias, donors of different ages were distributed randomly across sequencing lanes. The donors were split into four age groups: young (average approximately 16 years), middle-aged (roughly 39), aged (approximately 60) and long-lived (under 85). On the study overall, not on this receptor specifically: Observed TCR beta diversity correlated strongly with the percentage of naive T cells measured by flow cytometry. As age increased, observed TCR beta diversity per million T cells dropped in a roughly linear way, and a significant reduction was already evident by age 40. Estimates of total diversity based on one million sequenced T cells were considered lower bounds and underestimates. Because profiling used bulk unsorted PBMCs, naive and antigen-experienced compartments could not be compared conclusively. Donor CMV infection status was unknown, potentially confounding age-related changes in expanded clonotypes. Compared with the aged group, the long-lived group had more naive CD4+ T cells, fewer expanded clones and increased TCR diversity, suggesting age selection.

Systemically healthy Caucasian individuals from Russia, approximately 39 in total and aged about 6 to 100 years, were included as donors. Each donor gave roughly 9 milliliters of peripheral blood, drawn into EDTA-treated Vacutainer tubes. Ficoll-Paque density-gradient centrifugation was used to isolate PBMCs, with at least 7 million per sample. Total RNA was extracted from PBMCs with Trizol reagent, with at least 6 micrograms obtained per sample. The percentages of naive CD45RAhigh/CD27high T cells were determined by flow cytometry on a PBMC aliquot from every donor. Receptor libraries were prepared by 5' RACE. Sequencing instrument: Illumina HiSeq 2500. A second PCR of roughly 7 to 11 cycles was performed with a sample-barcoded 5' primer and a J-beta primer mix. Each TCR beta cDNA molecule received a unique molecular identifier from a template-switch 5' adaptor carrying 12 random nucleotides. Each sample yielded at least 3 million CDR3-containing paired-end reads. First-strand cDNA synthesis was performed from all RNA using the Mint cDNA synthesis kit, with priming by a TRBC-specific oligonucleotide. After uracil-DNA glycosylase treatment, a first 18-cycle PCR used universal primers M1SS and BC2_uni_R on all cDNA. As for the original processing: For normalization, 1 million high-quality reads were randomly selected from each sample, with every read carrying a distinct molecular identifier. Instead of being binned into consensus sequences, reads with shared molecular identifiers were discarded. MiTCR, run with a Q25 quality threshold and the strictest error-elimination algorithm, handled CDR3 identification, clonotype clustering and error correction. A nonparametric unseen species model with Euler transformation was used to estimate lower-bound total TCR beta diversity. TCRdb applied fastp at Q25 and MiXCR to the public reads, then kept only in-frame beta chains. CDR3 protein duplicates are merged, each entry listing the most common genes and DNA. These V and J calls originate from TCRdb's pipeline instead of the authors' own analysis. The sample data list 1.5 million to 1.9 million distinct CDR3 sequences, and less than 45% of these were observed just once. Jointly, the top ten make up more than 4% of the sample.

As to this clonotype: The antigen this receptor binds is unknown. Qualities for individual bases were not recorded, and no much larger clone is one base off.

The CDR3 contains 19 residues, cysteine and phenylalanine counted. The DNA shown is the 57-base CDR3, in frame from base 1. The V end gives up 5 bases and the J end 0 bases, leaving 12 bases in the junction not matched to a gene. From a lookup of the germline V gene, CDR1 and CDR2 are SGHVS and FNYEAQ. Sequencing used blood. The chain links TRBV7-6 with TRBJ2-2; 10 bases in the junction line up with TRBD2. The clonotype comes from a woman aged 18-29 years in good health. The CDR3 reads CASSNEELAGDTNTGELFF. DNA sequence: TGTGCCAGCAGCAACGAGGAGCTAGCGGGGGACACGAACACCGGGGAGCTGTTTTTT.